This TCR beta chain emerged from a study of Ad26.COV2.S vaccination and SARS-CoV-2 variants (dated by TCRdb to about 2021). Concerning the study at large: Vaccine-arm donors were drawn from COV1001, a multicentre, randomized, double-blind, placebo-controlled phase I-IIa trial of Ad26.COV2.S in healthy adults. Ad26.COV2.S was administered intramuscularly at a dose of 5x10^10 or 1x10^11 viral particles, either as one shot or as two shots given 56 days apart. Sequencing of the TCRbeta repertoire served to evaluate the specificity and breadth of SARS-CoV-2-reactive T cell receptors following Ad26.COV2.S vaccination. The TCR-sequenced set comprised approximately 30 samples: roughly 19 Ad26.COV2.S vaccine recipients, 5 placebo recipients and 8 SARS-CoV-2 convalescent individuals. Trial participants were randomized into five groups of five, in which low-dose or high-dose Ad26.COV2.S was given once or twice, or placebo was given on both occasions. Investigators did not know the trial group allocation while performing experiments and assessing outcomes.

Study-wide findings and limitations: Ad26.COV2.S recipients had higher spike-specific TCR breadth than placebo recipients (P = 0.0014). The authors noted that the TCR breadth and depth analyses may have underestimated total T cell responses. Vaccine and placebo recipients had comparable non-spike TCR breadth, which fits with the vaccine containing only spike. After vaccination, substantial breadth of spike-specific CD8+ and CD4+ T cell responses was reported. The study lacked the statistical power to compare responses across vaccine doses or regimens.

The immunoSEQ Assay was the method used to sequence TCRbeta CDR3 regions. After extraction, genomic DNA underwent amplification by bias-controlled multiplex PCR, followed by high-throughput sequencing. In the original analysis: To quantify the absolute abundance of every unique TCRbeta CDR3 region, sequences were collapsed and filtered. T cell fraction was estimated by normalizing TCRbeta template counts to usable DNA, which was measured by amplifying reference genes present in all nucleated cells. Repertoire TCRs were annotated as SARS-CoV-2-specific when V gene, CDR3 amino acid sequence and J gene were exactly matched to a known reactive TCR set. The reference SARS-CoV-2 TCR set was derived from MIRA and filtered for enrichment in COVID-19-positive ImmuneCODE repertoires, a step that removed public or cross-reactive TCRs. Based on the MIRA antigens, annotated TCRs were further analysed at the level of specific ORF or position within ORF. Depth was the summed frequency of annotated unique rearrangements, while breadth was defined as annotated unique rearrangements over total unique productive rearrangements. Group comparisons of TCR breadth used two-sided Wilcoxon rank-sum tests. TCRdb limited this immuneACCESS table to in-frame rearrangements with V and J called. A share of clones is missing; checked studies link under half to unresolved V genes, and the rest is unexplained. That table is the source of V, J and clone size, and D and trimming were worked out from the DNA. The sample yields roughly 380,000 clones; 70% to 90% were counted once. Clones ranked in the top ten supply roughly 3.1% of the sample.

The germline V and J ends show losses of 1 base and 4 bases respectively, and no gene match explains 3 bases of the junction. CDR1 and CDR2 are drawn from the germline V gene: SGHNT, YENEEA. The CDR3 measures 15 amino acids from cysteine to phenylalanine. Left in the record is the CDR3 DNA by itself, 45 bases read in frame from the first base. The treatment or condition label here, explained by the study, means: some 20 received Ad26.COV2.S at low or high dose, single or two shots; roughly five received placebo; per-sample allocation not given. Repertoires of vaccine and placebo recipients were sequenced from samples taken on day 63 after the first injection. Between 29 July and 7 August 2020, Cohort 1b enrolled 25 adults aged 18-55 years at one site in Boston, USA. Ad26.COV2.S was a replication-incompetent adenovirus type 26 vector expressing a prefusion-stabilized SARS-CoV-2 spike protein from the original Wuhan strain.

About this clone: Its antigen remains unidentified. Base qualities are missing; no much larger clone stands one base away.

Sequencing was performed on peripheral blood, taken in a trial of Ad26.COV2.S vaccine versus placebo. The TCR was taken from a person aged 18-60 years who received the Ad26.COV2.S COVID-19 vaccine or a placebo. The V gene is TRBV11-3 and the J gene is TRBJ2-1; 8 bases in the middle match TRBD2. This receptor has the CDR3 CASSLGTSGYNEQFF. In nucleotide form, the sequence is TGTGCCAGCAGCTTAGGCACTAGCGGTTACAATGAGCAGTTCTTC.